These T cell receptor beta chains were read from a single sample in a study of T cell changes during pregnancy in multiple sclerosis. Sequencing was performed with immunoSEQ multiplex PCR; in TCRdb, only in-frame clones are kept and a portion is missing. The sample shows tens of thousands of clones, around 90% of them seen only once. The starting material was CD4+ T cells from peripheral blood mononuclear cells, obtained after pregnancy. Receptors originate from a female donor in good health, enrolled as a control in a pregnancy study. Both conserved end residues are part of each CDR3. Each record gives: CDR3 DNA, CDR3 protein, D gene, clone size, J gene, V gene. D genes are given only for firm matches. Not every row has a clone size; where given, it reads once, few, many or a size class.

CDR3nt: TGCGCCAGCAGCTTACAGGGTAGTGGAAACACCATATATTTT
CDR3aa: CASSLQGSGNTIYF
d_gene: .
abundance: .
j_gene: TRBJ1-3
v_gene: TRBV5-1

CDR3nt: TGTGCCAGCAGTGAAGGGGGCGTCCAGCCCCAGCATTTT
CDR3aa: CASSEGGVQPQHF
d_gene: .
abundance: once
j_gene: TRBJ1-5
v_gene: TRBV6-1

CDR3nt: TGTGCTAGCAGCTTGGGACTAGCGGGAGTCTATGAGCAGTTCTTC
CDR3aa: CASSLGLAGVYEQFF
d_gene: TRBD2
abundance: .
j_gene: TRBJ2-1
v_gene: TRBV7-7

CDR3nt: TGTGCCGCCTCCGGGACAGGGAAGGTCAATGAGCAGTTCTTC
CDR3aa: CAASGTGKVNEQFF
d_gene: TRBD1
abundance: .
j_gene: TRBJ2-1
v_gene: TRBV19

CDR3nt: TGCGCCAGCAGCAGCGGACTAGCGATCTACGAGCAGTACTTC
CDR3aa: CASSSGLAIYEQYF
d_gene: TRBD2
abundance: .
j_gene: TRBJ2-7
v_gene: TRBV5-1

CDR3nt: TGTGCCAGCAGCGGTACGTTGGCGGGAGGGGCCTACAATGAGCAGTTCTTC
CDR3aa: CASSGTLAGGAYNEQFF
d_gene: TRBD2
abundance: .
j_gene: TRBJ2-1
v_gene: TRBV5-6

CDR3nt: TGTGCCAGCAGCTTAGGGCCGACAGGGGTCCAGACCCAGTACTTC
CDR3aa: CASSLGPTGVQTQYF
d_gene: TRBD1
abundance: .
j_gene: TRBJ2-5
v_gene: TRBV11-2

CDR3nt: TGTGCCAGCAGTGGGGACAGGGGGGGGAATCAGCCCCAGCATTTT
CDR3aa: CASSGDRGGNQPQHF
d_gene: TRBD1
abundance: .
j_gene: TRBJ1-5
v_gene: TRBV6-1

CDR3nt: TGTGCCACCGGGGACAGAAGGAACACTGAAGCTTTCTTT
CDR3aa: CATGDRRNTEAFF
d_gene: TRBD1
abundance: few
j_gene: TRBJ1-1
v_gene: TRBV27

CDR3nt: TGTGCCATCAGTGATGGGACAGGGGGCTGGAATGAGCAGTTCTTC
CDR3aa: CAISDGTGGWNEQFF
d_gene: TRBD1
abundance: .
j_gene: TRBJ2-1
v_gene: TRBV10-3

CDR3nt: TGTGCCAGCAGTCCCATACTAGCGGGAATATACGAGCAGTACTTC
CDR3aa: CASSPILAGIYEQYF
d_gene: TRBD2
abundance: .
j_gene: TRBJ2-7
v_gene: TRBV27

CDR3nt: TGCGCCAGCAGCTTTAGCGGGGCCCCTCAAGAGACCCAGTACTTC
CDR3aa: CASSFSGAPQETQYF
d_gene: TRBD2
abundance: .
j_gene: TRBJ2-5
v_gene: TRBV5-1

CDR3nt: TGTGCCAGCAGCCAACAAGCGGGAATTGAGCAGTTCTTC
CDR3aa: CASSQQAGIEQFF
d_gene: TRBD2
abundance: .
j_gene: TRBJ2-1
v_gene: TRBV9

CDR3nt: TGTGCCAGCAGTGAATACGGCAGGGTCACCTACAATGAGCAGTTCTTC
CDR3aa: CASSEYGRVTYNEQFF
d_gene: .
abundance: .
j_gene: TRBJ2-1
v_gene: TRBV25-1

CDR3nt: TGTGCCAGCAGTGACCCCGGGACAGGGGGGGGGACCCAGTACTTC
CDR3aa: CASSDPGTGGGTQYF
d_gene: TRBD1
abundance: .
j_gene: TRBJ2-5
v_gene: TRBV25-1

CDR3nt: TGTGCCAGCAGCCCGGGGAACAGGGTTCCGGGCGGGGAGCTGTTTTTT
CDR3aa: CASSPGNRVPGGELFF
d_gene: .
abundance: .
j_gene: TRBJ2-2
v_gene: TRBV7-8

CDR3nt: TGTGCCAGCTCATCAATACGGGACAGCTCCAATGAGCAGTTCTTC
CDR3aa: CASSSIRDSSNEQFF
d_gene: TRBD1
abundance: .
j_gene: TRBJ2-1
v_gene: TRBV18

CDR3nt: TGTGCCAGCAGCTTGGGGACAGTGCTGAGGGAGACCCAGTACTTC
CDR3aa: CASSLGTVLRETQYF
d_gene: .
abundance: .
j_gene: TRBJ2-5
v_gene: TRBV5-8

CDR3nt: TGTGCCAGCAGGCGCGACAGAGCAAACACTGAAGCTTTCTTT
CDR3aa: CASRRDRANTEAFF
d_gene: .
abundance: .
j_gene: TRBJ1-1
v_gene: TRBV6-6

CDR3nt: TGTGCCAGCATTCCAGCCGGGGTCGGGAACACCATATATTTT
CDR3aa: CASIPAGVGNTIYF
d_gene: .
abundance: .
j_gene: TRBJ1-3
v_gene: TRBV28

CDR3nt: TGTGCCAGCAGCTCGAGGACTGGGGTAGGTCAGCCCCAGCATTTT
CDR3aa: CASSSRTGVGQPQHF
d_gene: .
abundance: few
j_gene: TRBJ1-5
v_gene: TRBV7-8

CDR3nt: TGTGCCAGCAGCGCCAAAATGACTTATTCCACAGATACGCAGTATTTT
CDR3aa: CASSAKMTYSTDTQYF
d_gene: .
abundance: .
j_gene: TRBJ2-3
v_gene: TRBV13

CDR3nt: TGCGCCAGCAGCCTGATGGCTAGCGGGAGGGGAGACTACGAGCAGTACTTC
CDR3aa: CASSLMASGRGDYEQYF
d_gene: TRBD2
abundance: .
j_gene: TRBJ2-7
v_gene: TRBV5-1

CDR3nt: TGTGCCTGGACTACAGGGGGCGCGGGCAATCAGCCCCAGCATTTT
CDR3aa: CAWTTGGAGNQPQHF
d_gene: TRBD1
abundance: .
j_gene: TRBJ1-5
v_gene: TRBV30

CDR3nt: TGTGCCAGCAGCTCCACAGGGGGCCGAACAGATACGCAGTATTTT
CDR3aa: CASSSTGGRTDTQYF
d_gene: TRBD1
abundance: .
j_gene: TRBJ2-3
v_gene: TRBV13

CDR3nt: TGTGCCAGCAGCTTGCGGCCAGGGGAAGGTCAGCCCCAGCATTTT
CDR3aa: CASSLRPGEGQPQHF
d_gene: .
abundance: .
j_gene: TRBJ1-5
v_gene: TRBV5-4

CDR3nt: TGTGCCAGCGCGCGGGGGGGGACCTTCAATGAGCAGTTCTTC
CDR3aa: CASARGGTFNEQFF
d_gene: TRBD2
abundance: .
j_gene: TRBJ2-1
v_gene: TRBV18

CDR3nt: TGTGCCAGCTCCGTTGCGGGAGAGGGTGAGCAGTTCTTC
CDR3aa: CASSVAGEGEQFF
d_gene: TRBD2
abundance: .
j_gene: TRBJ2-1
v_gene: TRBV7-9

CDR3nt: TGTGCCAGCAGTCCACGGATAGCGGGACTAGGCGAGCAGTACTTC
CDR3aa: CASSPRIAGLGEQYF
d_gene: TRBD2
abundance: .
j_gene: TRBJ2-7
v_gene: TRBV28

CDR3nt: TGTGCCAGCTCACCTATGGCGGGAGCTAATTACGAGCAGTACTTC
CDR3aa: CASSPMAGANYEQYF
d_gene: TRBD2
abundance: .
j_gene: TRBJ2-7
v_gene: TRBV18

CDR3nt: TGCGCCAGCAGCCCGGGACAGGGCACCTATAATTCACCCCTCCACTTT
CDR3aa: CASSPGQGTYNSPLHF
d_gene: TRBD1
abundance: .
j_gene: TRBJ1-6
v_gene: TRBV5-1

CDR3nt: TGTGCCAGCACCGGGGGTGAAGGGAAGGCCTATGGCTACACCTTC
CDR3aa: CASTGGEGKAYGYTF
d_gene: .
abundance: .
j_gene: TRBJ1-2
v_gene: TRBV7-8

CDR3nt: TGTGCCAGCAGCCTGCTGGTGCGGGGCGCGGGGAGCACAGATACGCAGTATTTT
CDR3aa: CASSLLVRGAGSTDTQYF
d_gene: .
abundance: .
j_gene: TRBJ2-3
v_gene: TRBV5-5

CDR3nt: TGTGCCAGCCCACCACCAGGGAGGGACGAGCAGTACTTC
CDR3aa: CASPPPGRDEQYF
d_gene: TRBD2
abundance: .
j_gene: TRBJ2-7
v_gene: TRBV18

CDR3nt: TGTGCCAGCAGTAACTCGGGAACGCCCCAGCATTTT
CDR3aa: CASSNSGTPQHF
d_gene: .
abundance: .
j_gene: TRBJ1-5
v_gene: TRBV28

CDR3nt: TGTGCCAGCAGCCTCCCCTCGTCGGCGGGGACCACAGATACGCAGTATTTT
CDR3aa: CASSLPSSAGTTDTQYF
d_gene: .
abundance: .
j_gene: TRBJ2-3
v_gene: TRBV7-2

CDR3nt: TGTGCCAGCAGCTTAAATACTGGAAACACCATATATTTT
CDR3aa: CASSLNTGNTIYF
d_gene: .
abundance: .
j_gene: TRBJ1-3
v_gene: TRBV7-9

CDR3nt: TGTGCCAGCAGCCAAGTGGGGGGCACTGAAGCTTTCTTT
CDR3aa: CASSQVGGTEAFF
d_gene: .
abundance: few
j_gene: TRBJ1-1
v_gene: TRBV14

CDR3nt: TGTGCCAGCAGGCCCTCCGGTTTGATGAACACTGAAGCTTTCTTT
CDR3aa: CASRPSGLMNTEAFF
d_gene: .
abundance: .
j_gene: TRBJ1-1
v_gene: TRBV28

CDR3nt: TGTGCCAGCACCAAACAAGACAGGGGGCGAGGCTACACCTTC
CDR3aa: CASTKQDRGRGYTF
d_gene: TRBD1
abundance: once
j_gene: TRBJ1-2
v_gene: TRBV6-1

CDR3nt: TGTGCCATCAGTGGGCGTAGGGGAGGCTACACCTTC
CDR3aa: CAISGRRGGYTF
d_gene: .
abundance: .
j_gene: TRBJ1-2
v_gene: TRBV10-3

CDR3nt: TGTGCCATCACCCCCGGTAAGCTGAACACTGAAGCTTTCTTT
CDR3aa: CAITPGKLNTEAFF
d_gene: .
abundance: once
j_gene: TRBJ1-1
v_gene: TRBV10-3

CDR3nt: TGTGCCAGCTCCGGACGGAGGGACACTGAAGCTTTCTTT
CDR3aa: CASSGRRDTEAFF
d_gene: .
abundance: .
j_gene: TRBJ1-1
v_gene: TRBV18

CDR3nt: TGTGCCAGCAGCTTGGGGCCGGGCGGGATTTACGAGCAGTACTTC
CDR3aa: CASSLGPGGIYEQYF
d_gene: .
abundance: .
j_gene: TRBJ2-7
v_gene: TRBV5-8

CDR3nt: TGTGCCAGCAGCTTGGACGTTGCACTAGCGGGAGTACAAACCGGGGAGCTGTTTTTT
CDR3aa: CASSLDVALAGVQTGELFF
d_gene: TRBD2
abundance: .
j_gene: TRBJ2-2
v_gene: TRBV5-5

CDR3nt: TGTGCCTGGAGTGTCGGGAGCGCCTCCTACAATGAGCAGTTCTTC
CDR3aa: CAWSVGSASYNEQFF
d_gene: .
abundance: .
j_gene: TRBJ2-1
v_gene: TRBV30

CDR3nt: TGTGCCAGCAGTCATTTCGGGGAGTACACCTTC
CDR3aa: CASSHFGEYTF
d_gene: .
abundance: .
j_gene: TRBJ1-2
v_gene: TRBV27

CDR3nt: TGTGCCAGCAGTGAGAAGGGACAGGAGTTACCTGGGGCCAACGTCCTGACTTTC
CDR3aa: CASSEKGQELPGANVLTF
d_gene: TRBD1
abundance: .
j_gene: TRBJ2-6
v_gene: TRBV2

CDR3nt: TGCGCCAGCAGCCAGCCACTAGGAACGACAGATACGCAGTATTTT
CDR3aa: CASSQPLGTTDTQYF
d_gene: .
abundance: .
j_gene: TRBJ2-3
v_gene: TRBV4-1

CDR3nt: TGTGCCAGCAGTACACGACCGGGACTGGCAACGGGTGGCTACACCTTC
CDR3aa: CASSTRPGLATGGYTF
d_gene: .
abundance: .
j_gene: TRBJ1-2
v_gene: TRBV28

CDR3nt: TGTGCCAGTAGGGGTAGGGCGGGCAATGAGCAGTTCTTC
CDR3aa: CASRGRAGNEQFF
d_gene: .
abundance: .
j_gene: TRBJ2-1
v_gene: TRBV19

CDR3nt: TGCGCCAGCAGCCAAGGACTAGCGGGAGGGCCTTCGGATACGCAGTATTTT
CDR3aa: CASSQGLAGGPSDTQYF
d_gene: TRBD2
abundance: .
j_gene: TRBJ2-3
v_gene: TRBV4-1

CDR3nt: TGTGCCGGCCTAGCTGGGTCATCCTACGAGCAGTACTTC
CDR3aa: CAGLAGSSYEQYF
d_gene: .
abundance: once
j_gene: TRBJ2-7
v_gene: TRBV7-3

CDR3nt: TGTGCCAGCAGCGAGGAGGGGGGGCGAGAGACCCAGTACTTC
CDR3aa: CASSEEGGRETQYF
d_gene: .
abundance: .
j_gene: TRBJ2-5
v_gene: TRBV6-6